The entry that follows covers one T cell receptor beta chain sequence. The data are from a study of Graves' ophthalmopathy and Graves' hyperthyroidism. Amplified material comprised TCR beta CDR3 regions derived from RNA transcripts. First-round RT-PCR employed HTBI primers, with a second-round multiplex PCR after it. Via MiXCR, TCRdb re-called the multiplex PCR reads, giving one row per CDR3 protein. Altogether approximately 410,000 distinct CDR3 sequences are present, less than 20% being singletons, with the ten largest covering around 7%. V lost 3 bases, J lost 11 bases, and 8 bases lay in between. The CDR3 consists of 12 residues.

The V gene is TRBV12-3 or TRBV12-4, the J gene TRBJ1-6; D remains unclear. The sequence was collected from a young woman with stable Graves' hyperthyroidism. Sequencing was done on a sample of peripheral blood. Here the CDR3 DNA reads TGTGCCAGCAGTTTCCCTAGAGCACCCCTCCACTTT. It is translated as CASSFPRAPLHF.